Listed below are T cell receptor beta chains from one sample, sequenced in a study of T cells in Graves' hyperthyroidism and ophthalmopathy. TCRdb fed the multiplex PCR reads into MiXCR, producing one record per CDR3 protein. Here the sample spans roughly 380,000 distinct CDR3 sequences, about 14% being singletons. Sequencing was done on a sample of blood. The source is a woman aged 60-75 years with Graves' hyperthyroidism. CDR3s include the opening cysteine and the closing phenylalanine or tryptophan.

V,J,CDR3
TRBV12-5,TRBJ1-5,CASGLPGQGNQPQHF
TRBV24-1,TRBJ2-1,CATRGKGTAYNEQFF
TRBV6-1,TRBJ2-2,CASNYPQRDGTGELFF
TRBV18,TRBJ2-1,CASSPLQGRVWHEQFF
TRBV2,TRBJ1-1,CASSEAIGPTEAFF
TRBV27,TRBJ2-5,CASSWSKGSETQYF
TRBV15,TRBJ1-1,CATRLMNTEAFF
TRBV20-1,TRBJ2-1,CSARVRGAGYNEQFF
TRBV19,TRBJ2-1,CASSSPGGRAVDEQFF
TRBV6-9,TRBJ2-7,CASSYVAGGSGEQYF
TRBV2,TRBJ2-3,CASSDFGLAITDTQYF
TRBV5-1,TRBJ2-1,CASSVTLQGEEFF
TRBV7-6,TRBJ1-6,CASSAGISPLHF
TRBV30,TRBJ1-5,CAWSAMTGNQPQHF
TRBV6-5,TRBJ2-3,CASSYSWDSTDTQYF
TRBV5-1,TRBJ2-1,CASSPGLDNEQFF
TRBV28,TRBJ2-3,CASNFGSTDTQYF
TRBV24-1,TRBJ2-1,CATSDRGGRGGLGQFF
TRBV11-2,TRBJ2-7,CASSFLGREQYF
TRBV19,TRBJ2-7,CASSTSVGASGNRQYF
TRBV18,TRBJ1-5,CASSVRDKGQPQHF
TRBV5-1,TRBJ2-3,CASTPDGTDTQYF
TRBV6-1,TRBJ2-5,CASSEAPRGTQYF
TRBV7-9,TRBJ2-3,CASSSPPEGSQYF
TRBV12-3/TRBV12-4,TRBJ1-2,CASRGGGSGYTF
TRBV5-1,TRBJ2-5,CASSSEAETQYF
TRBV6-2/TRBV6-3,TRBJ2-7,CASSNRTSHYPYEQYF
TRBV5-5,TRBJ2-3,CASSGTSGSFSTDTQYF
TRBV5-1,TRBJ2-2,CASQVPGTGTTGELFF
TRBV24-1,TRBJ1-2,CATSEDGQGYSYTF
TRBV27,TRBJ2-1,CASTLGLAGGVSNEQFF
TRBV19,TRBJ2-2,CASSINGVGNTGELFF
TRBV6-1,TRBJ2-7,CASRYGGLREEQYF
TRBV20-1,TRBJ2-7,CSARERQDGSYEQYF
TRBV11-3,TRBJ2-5,CASSFSRAQETQYF
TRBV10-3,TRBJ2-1,CAVNPGQGANEQFF
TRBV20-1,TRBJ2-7,CSARRQRDPYEQYF
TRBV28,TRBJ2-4,CASSPHVSLAKNIQYF
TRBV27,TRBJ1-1,CASSLKGRTEAFF
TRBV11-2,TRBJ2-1,CASSLRLAGGGVNEQFF
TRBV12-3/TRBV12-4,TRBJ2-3,CASSFLGTDTQYF
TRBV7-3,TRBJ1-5,CASGRPNQPQHF
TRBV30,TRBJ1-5,CAWAAGAPQPQHF